This entry lists 7 T cell receptor beta chains sequenced from one sample in a study of T cell clones after liver transplantation (dated by TCRdb to between 2018 and 2021). The sample's time point label, in plain terms: pre-transplant. Library method: the immunoSEQ multiplex PCR assay. Imported from immuneACCESS, the table was reduced by TCRdb to in-frame sequences with V and J called. These copies leave out some clones; in studies compared against another copy, an unresolved V gene accounts for under half, and the cause of the remainder is not known. Across this sample there are roughly 100,000 clones, with 75% to 85% seen only once. Clones ranked in the top ten supply 0.85% to 1% of the sample. Specimen: CD4+ T cells from blood, collected before liver transplant. The receptors come from a human donor who received a liver transplant.

V is TRBV27 and J is TRBJ2-2, with 14 bases identical to TRBD2. J gave up 5 bases and V 5 bases, and 4 bases lay outside the gene matches. This CDR3 has 16 amino acids. CDR1 and CDR2 from the germline V gene are MNHEY and SMNVEV (reference sequence). The CDR3 DNA is TGTGCCAGCAGTAGGAGACTAGCGGGAGGGACCGGGGAGCTGTTTTTT. Amino acids: CASSRRLAGGTGELFF.

The rearrangement uses TRBV4-1 and TRBJ2-1, with TRBD2 identical over 8 bases. After removal of 2 bases from V and 4 bases from J, the junction contained 7 bases not matched to a gene. Germline CDR1 reads MGHRA; CDR2 reads YSYEKL. The CDR3 sequence is 16 residues long. In DNA form, the CDR3 reads TGCGCCAGCAGCCAACTACTAGCGGCGGTTTACAATGAGCAGTTCTTC. Translated, it gives CASSQLLAAVYNEQFF.

This rearrangement joins TRBV5-1 to TRBJ2-3; D unresolved. V lost 0 bases, J lost 2 bases, and 16 bases lay in between. The V gene's germline CDR1 is SGHRS and CDR2 YFSETQ. There are 17 residues in the CDR3. CDR3 sequence reads: CASSLAVNTYYTDTQYF. The CDR3 DNA reads as TGCGCCAGCAGCTTGGCCGTGAATACTTACTACACAGATACGCAGTATTTT.

The chain links TRBV6-6 to TRBJ2-2; possible D gene TRBD1, 6 bases. V was cut by 2 bases and J by 6 bases, with 7 bases left in between. This CDR3 region has 13 residues. Germline CDR1 reads MNHNY; CDR2 reads SVGAGI (reference sequence). In DNA form, the CDR3 reads TGTGCCAGCAGTTACGGGGGCGCCGGGGAGCTGTTTTTT. Its protein product is CASSYGGAGELFF.

This chain links TRBV27 with TRBJ2-3; D unclear. There are 14 residues in the CDR3. V gave up 4 bases and J gave up 2 bases, with 10 bases separating them. CDR1 and CDR2 (germline): MNHEY, SMNVEV (reference sequence). CDR3 in DNA: TGTGCCAGCAGTTCCCGGTCCCTCACAGATACGCAGTATTTT. It specifies CASSSRSLTDTQYF.

The chain combines TRBV20-1 with TRBJ1-1; D is unresolved. The germline CDR1 and CDR2 sequences are DFQATT and SNEGSKA (reference sequence). Trimming cost V 4 bases and J 4 bases, with 7 bases left between them. The CDR3 covers 11 residues. The CDR3 bases are TGCAGTGCTACGCTGGCCACTGAAGCTTTCTTT. This encodes CSATLATEAFF.

The CDR3 region is CASRVDGGAGYTF. DNA for the CDR3: TGTGCCAGCAGGGTCGACGGAGGTGCCGGCTACACCTTC. The genes are TRBV2 and TRBJ1-2; D ambiguous. This CDR3 spans 13 amino acids. Trimming left V 6 bases short and J 8 bases short, with 16 bases between. Per the germline V gene, CDR1 is SNHLY and CDR2 is FYNNEI.